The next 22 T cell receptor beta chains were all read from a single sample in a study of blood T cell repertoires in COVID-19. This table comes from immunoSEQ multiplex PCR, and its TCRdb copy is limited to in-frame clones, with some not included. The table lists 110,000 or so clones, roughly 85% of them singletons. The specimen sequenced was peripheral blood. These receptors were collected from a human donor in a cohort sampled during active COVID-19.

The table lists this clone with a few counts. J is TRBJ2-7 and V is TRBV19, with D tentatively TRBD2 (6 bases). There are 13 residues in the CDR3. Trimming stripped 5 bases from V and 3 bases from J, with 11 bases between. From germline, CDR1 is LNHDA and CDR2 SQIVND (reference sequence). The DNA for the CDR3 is TGTGCCAGTAGTCGGGACTGGGGCTACGAGCAGTACTTC. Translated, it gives CASSRDWGYEQYF.

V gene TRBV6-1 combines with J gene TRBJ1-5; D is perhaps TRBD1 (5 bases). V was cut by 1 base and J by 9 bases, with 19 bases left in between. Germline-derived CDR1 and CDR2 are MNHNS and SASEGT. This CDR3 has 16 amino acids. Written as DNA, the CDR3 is TGTGCCAGCAGTGAAGGGGTCGGACAAATTCATCGGCCCCAGCATTTT. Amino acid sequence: CASSEGVGQIHRPQHF.

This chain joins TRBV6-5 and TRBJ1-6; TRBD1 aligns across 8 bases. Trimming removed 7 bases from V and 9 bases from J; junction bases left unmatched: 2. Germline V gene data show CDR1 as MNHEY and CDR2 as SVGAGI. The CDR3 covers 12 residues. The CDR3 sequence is CASTDRGSPLHF. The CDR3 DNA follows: TGTGCCAGCACCGACAGGGGTTCACCCCTCCACTTT.

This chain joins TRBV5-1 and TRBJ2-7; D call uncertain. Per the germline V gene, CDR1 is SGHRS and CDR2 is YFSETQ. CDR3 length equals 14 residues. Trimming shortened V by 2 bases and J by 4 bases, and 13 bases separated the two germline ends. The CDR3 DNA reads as TGCGCCAGCAGCTTAGAGGCTACCCCATACGAGCAGTACTTC. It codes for CASSLEATPYEQYF.

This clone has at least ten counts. CDR3 amino acids: CASSLDPRTGGSSPLHF. The CDR3 DNA is TGTGCCAGCAGCTTGGACCCCCGTACAGGGGGAAGCTCACCCCTCCACTTT. The chain links TRBV5-4 to TRBJ1-6; TRBD1 matches 8 bases. V gave up 0 bases and J gave up 10 bases; unmatched junction bases: 12. The germline V gene encodes CDR1 SGHNT and CDR2 YYREEE (reference sequence). CDR3 length equals 17 residues.

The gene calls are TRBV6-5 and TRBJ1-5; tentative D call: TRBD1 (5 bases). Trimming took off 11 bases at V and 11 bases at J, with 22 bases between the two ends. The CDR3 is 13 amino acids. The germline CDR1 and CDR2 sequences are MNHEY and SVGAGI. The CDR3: CAVTRTSSGTQHF. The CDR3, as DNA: TGTGCCGTAACACGGACCTCTTCAGGGACCCAGCATTTT.

CDR3 nucleotide sequence: TGTGCCAGCAGTTTGGTGCCAAGGGGTGATGGCTACACCTTC. This gives the protein CASSLVPRGDGYTF. The rearrangement joins TRBV28 to TRBJ1-2; a weak D match, TRBD1 (5 bases). Germline CDR1 MDHEN, CDR2 SYDVKM. This CDR3 has 14 residues. Trimming stripped 3 bases from V and 6 bases from J, with 14 bases between.

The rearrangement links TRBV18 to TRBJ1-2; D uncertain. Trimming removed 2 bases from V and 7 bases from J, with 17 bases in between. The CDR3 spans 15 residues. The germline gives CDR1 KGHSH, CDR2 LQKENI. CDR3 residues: CASSPSYDVEGGYTF. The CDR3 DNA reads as TGTGCCAGCTCACCATCATATGACGTCGAGGGTGGCTACACCTTC.

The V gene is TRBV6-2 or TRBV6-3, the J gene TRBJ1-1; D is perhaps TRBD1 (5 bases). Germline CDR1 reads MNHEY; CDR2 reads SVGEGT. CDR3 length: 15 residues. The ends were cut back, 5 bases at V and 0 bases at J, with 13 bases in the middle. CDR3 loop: CASSPERGMNTEAFF. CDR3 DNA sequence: TGTGCCAGCAGTCCGGAGCGGGGCATGAACACTGAAGCTTTCTTT.

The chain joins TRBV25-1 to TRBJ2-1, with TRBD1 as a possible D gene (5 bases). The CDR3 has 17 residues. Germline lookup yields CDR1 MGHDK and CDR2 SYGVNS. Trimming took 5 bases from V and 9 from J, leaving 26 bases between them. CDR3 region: CASSPPWIDLQDGEQFF. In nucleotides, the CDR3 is TGTGCCAGCAGTCCACCTTGGATCGACCTACAGGACGGTGAGCAGTTCTTC.

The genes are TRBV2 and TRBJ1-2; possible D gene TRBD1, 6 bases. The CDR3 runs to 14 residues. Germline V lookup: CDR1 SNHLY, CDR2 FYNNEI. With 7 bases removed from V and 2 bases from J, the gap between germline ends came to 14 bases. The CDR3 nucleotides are TGTGCCAGCACGATACAAACAGGGAACTATGGCTACACCTTC. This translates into CASTIQTGNYGYTF. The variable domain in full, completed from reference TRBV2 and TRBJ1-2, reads EPEVTQTPSHQVTQMGQEVILRCVPISNHLYFYWYRQILGQKVEFLVSFYNNEISEKSEIFDDQFSVERPDGSNFTLKIRSTKLEDSAMYFCASTIQTGNYGYTFGSGTRLTVV.

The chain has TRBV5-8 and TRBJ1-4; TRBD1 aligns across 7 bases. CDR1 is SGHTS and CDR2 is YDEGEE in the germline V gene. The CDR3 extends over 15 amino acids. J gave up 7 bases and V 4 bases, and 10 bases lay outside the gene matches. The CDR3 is CASSRSGGLSEKLFF. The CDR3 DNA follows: TGTGCCAGCAGCCGTTCAGGGGGGCTTAGTGAAAAACTGTTTTTT.

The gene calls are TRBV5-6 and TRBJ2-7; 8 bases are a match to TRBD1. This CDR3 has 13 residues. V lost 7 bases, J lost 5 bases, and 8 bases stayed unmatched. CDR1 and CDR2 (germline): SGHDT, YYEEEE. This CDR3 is CASSGGGWHEQYF. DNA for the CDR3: TGTGCCAGCTCAGGGGGCGGATGGCACGAGCAGTACTTC.

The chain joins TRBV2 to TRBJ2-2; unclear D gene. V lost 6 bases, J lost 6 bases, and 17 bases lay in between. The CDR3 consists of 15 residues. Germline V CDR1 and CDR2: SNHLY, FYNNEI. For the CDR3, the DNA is TGTGCCAGCAGACACCCTAGAGAGAGAGCCGGGGAGCTGTTTTTT. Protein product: CASRHPRERAGELFF.

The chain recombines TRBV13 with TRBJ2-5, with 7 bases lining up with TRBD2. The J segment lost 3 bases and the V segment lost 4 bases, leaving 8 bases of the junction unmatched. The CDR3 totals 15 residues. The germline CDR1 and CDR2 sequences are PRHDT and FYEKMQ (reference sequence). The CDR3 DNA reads TGTGCCAGCAGCTCCCCACGGCGGGGGAAAGAGACCCAGTACTTC. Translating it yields CASSSPRRGKETQYF.

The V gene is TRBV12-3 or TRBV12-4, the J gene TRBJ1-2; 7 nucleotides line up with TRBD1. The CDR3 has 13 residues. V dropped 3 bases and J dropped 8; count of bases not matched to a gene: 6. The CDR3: CASSFPDRDGYTF. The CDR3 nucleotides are TGTGCCAGCAGTTTCCCTGACAGGGACGGCTACACCTTC.

CDR3 sequence (DNA): TGTGCCAGTAGTCCCAGCGGGACAGGGAGTCAGCCCCAGCATTTT. Translating it yields CASSPSGTGSQPQHF. The rearrangement joins TRBV19 to TRBJ1-5; 9 nucleotides agree with TRBD1. CDR3 length: 15 residues. The V and J ends lost 5 bases and 6 bases, in that order; junction bases with no gene match: 8. Germline values: CDR1 LNHDA, CDR2 SQIVND (reference sequence). Filled out from reference TRBV19 and TRBJ1-5, the complete variable domain reads DGGITQSPKYLFRKEGQNVTLSCEQNLNHDAMYWYRQDPGQGLRLIYYSQIVNDFQKGDIAEGYSVSREKKESFPLTVTSAQKNPTAFYLCASSPSGTGSQPQHFGDGTRLSIL.

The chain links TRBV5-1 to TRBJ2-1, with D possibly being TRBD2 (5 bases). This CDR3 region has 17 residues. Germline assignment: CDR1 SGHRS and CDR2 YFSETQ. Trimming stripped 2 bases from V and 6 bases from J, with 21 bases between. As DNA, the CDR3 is TGCGCCAGCAGCTTACGAAGTCCGGGATCAGACCCCAATGAGCAGTTCTTC. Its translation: CASSLRSPGSDPNEQFF.

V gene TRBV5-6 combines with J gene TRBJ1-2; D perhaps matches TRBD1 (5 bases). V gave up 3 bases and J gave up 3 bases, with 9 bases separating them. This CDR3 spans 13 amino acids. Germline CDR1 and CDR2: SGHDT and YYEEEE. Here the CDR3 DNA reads TGTGCCAGCAGCTCTCAGGGTTACTATGGCTACACCTTC. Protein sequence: CASSSQGYYGYTF.

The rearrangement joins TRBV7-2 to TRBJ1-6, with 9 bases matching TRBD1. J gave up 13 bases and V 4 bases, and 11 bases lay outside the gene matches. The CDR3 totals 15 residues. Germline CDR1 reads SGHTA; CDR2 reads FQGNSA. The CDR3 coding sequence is TGTGCCAGCAGCTGGGACAGGGATCATAGTAATCCCCTCCACTTT. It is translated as CASSWDRDHSNPLHF.

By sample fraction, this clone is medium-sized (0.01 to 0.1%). This CDR3 is CASSEGWTGGGDEQFF. CDR3 nucleotide sequence: TGTGCCAGCAGTGAAGGGTGGACAGGGGGTGGGGATGAGCAGTTCTTC. The chain joins TRBV6-1 to TRBJ2-1, with TRBD1 matching over 10 bases. The V segment lost 1 base and the J segment 8 bases; nucleotides outside the gene matches: 8. Germline V gives CDR1 MNHNS, CDR2 SASEGT. The CDR3 extends over 16 amino acids.

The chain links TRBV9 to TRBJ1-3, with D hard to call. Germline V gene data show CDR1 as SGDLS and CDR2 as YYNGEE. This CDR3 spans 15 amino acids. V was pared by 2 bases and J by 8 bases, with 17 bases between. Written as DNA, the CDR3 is TGTGCCAGCAGCGTCGGTGACTCTAACGCGGACACCATATATTTT. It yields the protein CASSVGDSNADTIYF.